This T cell receptor beta chain derives from a study of a mutant IDH1 vaccine in newly diagnosed glioma. At the level of the study: Vaccines were begun 4-6 weeks after radiotherapy alone, or with temozolomide cycles.

Sequenced by immunoSEQ multiplex PCR; TCRdb stores in-frame clones only, minus some. The sample records roughly 56,000 clones, over 75% being singletons. The V gene end was trimmed by 6 bases and the J gene end by 2 bases; junction bases not matched to a gene: 16. This CDR3 is 20 amino acids long. Germline lookup yields CDR1 LGHNA and CDR2 YNFKEQ. In its sample, this clone was seen once. The antigen is not known. The time point: week 47, end of study. Each dose of the vaccine consisted of 300 ug of mutant IDH1 20-mer peptide, with topical imiquimod. The sequence derives from a woman aged 40 to 55 with glioma. Some clones in this sample may be carry-over from other donors' samples. The rearrangement links TRBV4-2 to TRBJ2-2, with 12 bases matching TRBD2. The material was PBMCs, obtained from a glioma patient whose treatment included an IDH1 peptide vaccine. The DNA of the CDR3 is TGTGCCAGCAGTCGTACGTCCGGGACTAGCGGGCGGCTTAACACCGGGGAGCTGTTTTTT. Its protein is CASSRTSGTSGRLNTGELFF.